Listed below are T cell receptor beta chains from one sample, sequenced in a study of T cell repertoires in cytomegalovirus infection. Using its own MiXCR run on the reads, TCRdb lists one record per CDR3 protein. The top ten clones hold roughly 8.7% of a sample with about 360,000 distinct CDR3 sequences, 18% of them seen once. The sample consisted of PBMCs. Source of these receptors: a human donor in good health (CMV status not recorded). Some clones in this sample may be carry-over from other donors' samples. The CDR3 runs from the conserved cysteine through the conserved F or W. The D gene is left open where the match is weak. Rows may omit the clone size; those that give it use once, few, many or a size class.

size	V	J	D	DNA	CDR3
few	TRBV20-1	TRBJ1-3	TRBD1	TGCAGTGCCGGGGACAGGACGGGCGGAAACACCATATATTTT	CSAGDRTGGNTIYF
NA	TRBV2	TRBJ2-3	NA	TGTGCCAGCGGACGGGATGGACACCCCACAGATACGCAGTATTTT	CASGRDGHPTDTQYF
NA	TRBV12-3/TRBV12-4	TRBJ2-3	TRBD2	TGTGCCAGCAGTTTATCGGCTAGCGGGAGTTTTTTTAGTACGCAGTATTTT	CASSLSASGSFFSTQYF
NA	TRBV15	TRBJ1-1	NA	TGTGCCACCAGCAGAGTTGCGCAAGAGCAGATCTTT	CATSRVAQEQIF
few	TRBV6-1	TRBJ1-5	NA	TGTGCCAGCAGTGCCGCGGCAGCCCAGCATTTT	CASSAAAAQHF
few	TRBV7-4	TRBJ2-1	NA	TGTGCCAGCAGCTTCTTAGCGGTCAATGAGCAGTTCTTC	CASSFLAVNEQFF
NA	TRBV19	TRBJ2-3	NA	TGTGCCAGTAGTATTTCGGGCCCCGCTTTGGGTACGCAGTATTTT	CASSISGPALGTQYF
many	TRBV6-1	TRBJ2-3	TRBD2	TGTGCCAGCAGTCCAACAGCGGGAGGGAGGGATACGCAGTATTTT	CASSPTAGGRDTQYF
few	TRBV12-3/TRBV12-4	TRBJ2-1	TRBD2	TGTGCCAGCAGCACCGGGACTAGCGGGGCCAATGAGCAGTTCTTC	CASSTGTSGANEQFF
NA	TRBV29-1	TRBJ1-2	TRBD1	TGCAGCATTCGGACAGGGTCGAGGGGCTACACCTTC	CSIRTGSRGYTF
many	TRBV7-2	TRBJ2-5	TRBD2	TGTGCCAGCAGCTTGTTAGCGGGAGAGACCCAGTACTTC	CASSLLAGETQYF